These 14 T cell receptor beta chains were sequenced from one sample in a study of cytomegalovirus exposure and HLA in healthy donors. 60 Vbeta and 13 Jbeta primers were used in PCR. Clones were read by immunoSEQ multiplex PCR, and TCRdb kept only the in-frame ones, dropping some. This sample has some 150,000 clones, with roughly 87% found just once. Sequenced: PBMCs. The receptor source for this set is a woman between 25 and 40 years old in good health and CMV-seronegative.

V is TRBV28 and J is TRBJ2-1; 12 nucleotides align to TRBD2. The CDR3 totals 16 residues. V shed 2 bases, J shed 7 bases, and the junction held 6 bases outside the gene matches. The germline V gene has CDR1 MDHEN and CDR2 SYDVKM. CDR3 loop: CASSLPLAGGSNEQFF. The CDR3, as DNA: TGTGCCAGCAGTTTACCCCTAGCGGGAGGGAGTAATGAGCAGTTCTTC.

The CDR3 reads CASSPIAGGPPGTDTQYF. In DNA form, the CDR3 reads TGTGCCAGCTCCCCAATTGCGGGAGGGCCCCCTGGCACAGATACGCAGTATTTT. The chain has TRBV25-1 and TRBJ2-3; TRBD2 agrees at 9 bases. There are 18 residues in the CDR3. Germline lookup yields CDR1 MGHDK and CDR2 SYGVNS. Trimming took 8 bases from V and 1 from J; bases not matched to a gene: 16.

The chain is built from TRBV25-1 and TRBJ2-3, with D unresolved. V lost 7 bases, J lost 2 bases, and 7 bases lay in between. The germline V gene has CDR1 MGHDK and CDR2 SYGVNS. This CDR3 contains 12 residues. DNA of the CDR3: TGTGCCAGCATTACAGACACAGATACGCAGTATTTT. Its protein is CASITDTDTQYF.

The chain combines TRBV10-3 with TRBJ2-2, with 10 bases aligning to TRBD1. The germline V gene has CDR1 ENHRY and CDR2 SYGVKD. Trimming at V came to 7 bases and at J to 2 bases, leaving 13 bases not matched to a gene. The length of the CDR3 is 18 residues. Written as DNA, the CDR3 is TGTGCCATCAACAAGGGGACAGGGGCCTTCCTCAACACCGGGGAGCTGTTTTTT. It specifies CAINKGTGAFLNTGELFF.

In nucleotides, the CDR3 is TGTGCCAGCTCACCTCAGCCCGGGACAGATGAGGGCTACACCTTC. Protein sequence: CASSPQPGTDEGYTF. The rearrangement uses TRBV18 and TRBJ1-2; TRBD1 matches at 7 bases. The CDR3 extends over 15 amino acids. The junction had 12 bases not matched to a gene; V was cut back by 3 bases and J by 8 bases. Germline CDR1 and CDR2: KGHSH and LQKENI.

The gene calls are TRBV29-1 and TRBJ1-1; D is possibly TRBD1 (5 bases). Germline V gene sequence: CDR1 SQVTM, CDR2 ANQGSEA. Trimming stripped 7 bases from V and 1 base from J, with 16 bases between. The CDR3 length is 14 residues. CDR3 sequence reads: CSAGEGQPNTEAFF. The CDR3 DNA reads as TGCAGCGCGGGGGAGGGGCAGCCGAACACTGAAGCTTTCTTT.

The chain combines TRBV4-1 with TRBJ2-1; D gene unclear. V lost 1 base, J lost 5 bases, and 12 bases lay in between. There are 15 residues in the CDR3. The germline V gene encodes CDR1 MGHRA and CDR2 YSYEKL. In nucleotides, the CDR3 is TGCGCCAGCAGCCAAGGAGGTAGCATAGACAATGAGCAGTTCTTC. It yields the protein CASSQGGSIDNEQFF.

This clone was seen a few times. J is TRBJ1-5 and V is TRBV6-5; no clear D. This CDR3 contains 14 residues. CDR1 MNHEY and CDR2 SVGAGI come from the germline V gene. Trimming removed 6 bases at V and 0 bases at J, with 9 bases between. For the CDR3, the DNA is TGTGCCAGCAGCCAACACAATAGCAATCAGCCCCAGCATTTT. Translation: CASSQHNSNQPQHF.

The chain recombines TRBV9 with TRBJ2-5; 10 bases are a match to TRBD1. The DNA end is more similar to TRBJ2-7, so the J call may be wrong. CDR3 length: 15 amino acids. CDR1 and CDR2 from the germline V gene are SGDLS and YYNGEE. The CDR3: CASSGGTGASYEQYF. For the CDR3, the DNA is TGTGCCAGCAGCGGGGGGACAGGGGCTTCCTACGAGCAGTACTTC.

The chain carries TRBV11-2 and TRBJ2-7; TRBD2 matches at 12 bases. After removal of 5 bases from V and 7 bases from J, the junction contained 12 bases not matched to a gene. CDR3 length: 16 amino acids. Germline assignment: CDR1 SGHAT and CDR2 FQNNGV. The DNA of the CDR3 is TGTGCCAGCAGCCGCACTAGCGGGAGGCAAATCTGGGAGCAGTACTTC. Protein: CASSRTSGRQIWEQYF.

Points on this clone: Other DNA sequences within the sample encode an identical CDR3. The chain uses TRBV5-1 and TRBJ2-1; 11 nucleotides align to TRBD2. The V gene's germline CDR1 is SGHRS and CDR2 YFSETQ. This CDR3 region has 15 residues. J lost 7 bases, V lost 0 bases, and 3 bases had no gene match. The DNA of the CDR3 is TGCGCCAGCAGCTTGGCCCTAGCGGGAGGTAATGAGCAGTTCTTC. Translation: CASSLALAGGNEQFF.

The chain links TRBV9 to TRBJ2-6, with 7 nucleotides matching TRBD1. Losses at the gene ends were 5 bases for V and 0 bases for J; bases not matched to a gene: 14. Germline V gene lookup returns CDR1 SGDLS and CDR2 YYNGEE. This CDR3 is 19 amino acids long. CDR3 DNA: TGTGCCAGCAGTCGTAGTTGGGACAGCCTTTTCTCTGGGGCCAACGTCCTGACTTTC. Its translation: CASSRSWDSLFSGANVLTF.

The CDR3 loop is CASSPGQVTYEQYF. CDR3 sequence (DNA): TGTGCCAGCAGCCCGGGACAGGTAACCTACGAGCAGTACTTC. The chain carries TRBV9 and TRBJ2-7; TRBD1 matches at 8 bases. Germline CDR1 and CDR2: SGDLS and YYNGEE. This CDR3 contains 14 residues. Trimming cost V 4 bases and J 2 bases; bases outside gene matches: 5.

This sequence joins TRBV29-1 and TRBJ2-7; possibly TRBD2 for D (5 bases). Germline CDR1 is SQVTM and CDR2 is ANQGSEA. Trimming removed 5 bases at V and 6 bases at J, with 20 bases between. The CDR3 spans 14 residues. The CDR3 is CSVHAGSVFSEQYF. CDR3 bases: TGCAGCGTTCATGCGGGTTCGGTCTTTTCCGAGCAGTACTTC.